The present TCR beta chain was sequenced within a study of PD-L1 blockade in urothelial cancer. The germline V gene encodes CDR1 MNHEY and CDR2 SVGAGI. Trimming cost V 4 bases and J 7 bases, with 14 bases left between them. The CDR3 runs 14 residues. TCRdb's copy holds only in-frame clones and misses some; the assay was immunoSEQ multiplex PCR. The sample yields about 88,000 clones, approximately 91% seen once. Points from the study as a whole: Pretreatment TCR clonality in blood, when below the median, was predictive of better survival.

The cohort comprised individuals with locally advanced or metastatic urothelial carcinoma. Details on this clone: Its target is unknown.

The sequence was collected from a man aged 55-75 years with urothelial cancer. The sequencing used PBMCs, collected around atezolizumab (anti-PD-L1) treatment. V and J are TRBV6-5 and TRBJ1-3; D gene uncertain. The CDR3 sequence: CASSSSAGRNTIYF. CDR3 in DNA: TGTGCCAGCAGTTCATCAGCGGGTAGGAACACCATATATTTT.